A selection of T cell receptor beta chains follows, all from one sample in a study of T-cell reconstitution after alpha-beta-depleted transplantation in children. TCRdb independently ran MiXCR on the PCR reads; one entry per CDR3 protein. The table has about 610,000 distinct CDR3 sequences, roughly a tenth seen once. The sequenced sample was PBMCs from the stem cell graft donor, obtained from the stem cell graft. Every receptor here comes from a human donor who donated a stem cell graft to a child with acute myeloid leukemia. The conserved cysteine and the conserved F or W are not part of the CDR3 here. D genes are given only for firm matches.

v_call,d_call,cdr3_aa
TRBV30,TRBD1,AWRARTGLNTEAF
TRBV5-1,-,ASSLFGDYEQY
TRBV4-2,TRBD2,ASSQVPRLAHRQFQF
TRBV24-1,-,ATSDPGQINIQY
TRBV4-1,TRBD2,ASSQDRVVGLKYNEQF
TRBV21-1,-,ASSTERLAGADNEQF
TRBV21-1,-,ASRPSLAGGPSSTDTQY
TRBV6-2/TRBV6-3,-,ASSSPLDPEMTEAF
TRBV3-1,-,ASSQLRQVGTYEQY
TRBV7-3,TRBD1,ASSLNRAGGYGELF
TRBV13,-,ASSPRGFGIQY
TRBV5-1,TRBD1,ASSAGQGSYNEQC
TRBV20-1,-,SAPRARTANTEAF
TRBV20-1,-,SATRQDYSNQPQH
TRBV16,-,ASSGLHLGSYNSPLH
TRBV6-2/TRBV6-3,TRBD2,ASSYRGSGRASYEQY
TRBV6-1,TRBD1,ASSQDRGRNTEAF
TRBV20-1,TRBD2,SAPNTGTSGSPSTDTQY
TRBV20-1,TRBD2,SAEGLAGNPNTGELF
TRBV6-5,TRBD2,ASSFPGTSGREQY
TRBV5-1,TRBD1,ASSLDTGAITYEQY
TRBV20-1,-,SALGGAANEKLF
TRBV18,-,ASSPIGGSSYNEQF
TRBV14,TRBD2,ASSQDGLADYNEQF
TRBV5-1,-,ASSLGGTGEETQY
TRBV12-3/TRBV12-4,-,ASSPLNTEAF
TRBV5-1,-,ASSLAVPGRGGEQF
TRBV7-2,TRBD1,ASSAGQGEGYEQY
TRBV5-1,-,ASSRILVGTSDTGELF
TRBV6-2/TRBV6-3,TRBD2,ASSFGIGLAGANEQF
TRBV10-3,TRBD2,AISESTGGTTDTQY
TRBV30,TRBD1,AWSRGDRANQY
TRBV19,-,ASSIGGSKVSYEQY
TRBV19,-,ASSIGVRLNTGELF
TRBV20-1,-,SARVGEEISPLH
TRBV28,-,ASKETNQPQH
TRBV4-3,-,ASSQDVGINTGELF
TRBV12-3/TRBV12-4,TRBD2,ASSGPGTSGCEQY
TRBV15,-,ATSSSLDTYEQY
TRBV20-1,-,SAREFSSGANVLT